This TCR beta chain was found in a study of CD8+ T cells in alopecia areata. Notes on the study in general: Normal scalp had lower clonality than lesional scalp, with alopecia totalis/universalis lesions showing this most strongly. In patients, TCRs were shared less clearly than in mice, and HLA may possibly be involved.

As part of sample collection, lesional scalp punch biopsies and peripheral blood were taken from alopecia areata patients. Comment on this clone: As yet, its antigen is unknown.

Extracted RNA was reverse transcribed, and the resulting cDNA served as sequencing template. Using immunoSEQ multiplex PCR, the repertoire was profiled, and TCRdb retains in-frame clones only, with some absent. The sample lists under 35,000 clones; 60% to 85% were seen once. The CDR3 loop spans 15 amino acids. Germline CDR1 and CDR2: MGHRA and YSYEKL. V was cut by 4 bases and J by 0 bases, with 10 bases left in between. The receptor was derived from a human donor with alopecia areata. The gene calls are TRBV4-1 and TRBJ2-1; D gene ambiguous. The sample taken for sequencing was NKG2D-low CD8+ T cells sorted from blood. CDR3 residues: CASSPGVSSYNEQFF. Written as DNA, the CDR3 is TGCGCCAGCAGCCCCGGCGTCAGCTCCTACAATGAGCAGTTCTTC.